The 26 T cell receptor beta chains below were found in one sample sequenced in a study of CD8 T cells in Susac syndrome. An amount of RNA that ranged from roughly 0.45 to 1 ug was reverse transcribed with random hexamers. Each CDR3 protein gets one entry after TCRdb re-called the immunoSEQ multiplex PCR reads with MiXCR. The sample carries 100,000 to 150,000 distinct CDR3 sequences, roughly 80% recorded once. Sequencing was performed on CD8+ T cells from PBMCs. These receptors were taken from a human donor with multiple sclerosis.

This chain connects TRBV6-5 to TRBJ2-3; D is tentatively TRBD1 or TRBD2 (5 bases each). CDR1 and CDR2 (germline): MNHEY, SVGAGI. Trimming removed 0 bases at V and 0 bases at J, with 19 bases between. The CDR3 is made up of 19 amino acids. The CDR3 region is CASSYSTGTGSISTDTQYF. In DNA form, the CDR3 reads TGTGCCAGCAGTTACTCGACGGGGACGGGGAGCATTAGCACAGATACGCAGTATTTT.

The rearrangement joins TRBV30 to TRBJ2-1; D is uncertain. Germline V gene lookup returns CDR1 GTSNPN and CDR2 SVGIG (reference sequence). V lost 3 bases and J lost 0, with 9 bases in between. CDR3 length equals 14 residues. Here the CDR3 DNA reads TGTGCCTGGAGAGGTCTTAGCTCCTACAATGAGCAGTTCTTC. Residues: CAWRGLSSYNEQFF.

As for this clonotype: A junction end diverges from the germline sequence, so it may reflect a read error. The rearrangement joins TRBV6-5 to TRBJ1-3; the D is unclear. Germline V lookup: CDR1 MNHEY, CDR2 SVGAGI. This CDR3 has 15 residues. CDR3 nucleotide sequence: TGTGCCAGCAGACCGACTTCTAACTCTGAAAACACCATATATTTT. Translation: CASRPTSNSENTIYF.

The chain has TRBV20-1 and TRBJ2-1; possibly TRBD2 for D (6 bases). This CDR3 region has 14 residues. Germline CDR1 is DFQATT and CDR2 is SNEGSKA (reference sequence). V lost 6 bases, J lost 3 bases, and 15 bases lay in between. The CDR3 here is CSASPGLYYNEQFF. The CDR3 DNA reads TGCAGTGCAAGCCCGGGACTGTACTACAATGAGCAGTTCTTC.

The chain uses TRBV10-3 and TRBJ2-7, with a tentative D call TRBD2 (6 bases). Germline loops: CDR1 ENHRY, CDR2 SYGVKD. V lost 3 bases and J 0 bases, leaving 9 bases between the germline ends. CDR3 size: 14 residues. In nucleotides, the CDR3 is TGTGCCATCAGTGAACCGGGGGTCTCCTACGAGCAGTACTTC. Translating gives CAISEPGVSYEQYF.

The rearrangement uses TRBV18 and TRBJ2-7; weak D call: TRBD2 (6 bases). This CDR3 has 14 amino acids. Germline V gene sequence: CDR1 KGHSH, CDR2 LQKENI. Trimming left V 7 bases short and J 0 bases short, with 13 bases between. The CDR3 loop is CASWGGAGSYEQYF. DNA for the CDR3: TGTGCCAGCTGGGGCGGGGCAGGCTCCTACGAGCAGTACTTC.

The chain links TRBV4-1 to TRBJ1-6; TRBD1 might be the D (5 bases). This CDR3 region has 14 residues. Germline lookup yields CDR1 MGHRA and CDR2 YSYEKL. V shed 1 base and J shed 14 bases, with 15 bases lying between them. For the CDR3, the DNA is TGCGCCAGCAGCCAAGTCGGGGGGGTATCCACCCTCCACTTT. Its translation is CASSQVGGVSTLHF.

The chain has TRBV7-9 and TRBJ1-5; TRBD1 is a possible D gene (5 bases). Per the germline V gene, CDR1 is SEHNR and CDR2 is FQNEAQ (reference sequence). The CDR3 totals 16 residues. V lost 3 bases and J lost 3, with 15 bases in between. The CDR3 DNA follows: TGTGCCAGCAGCTTCCAAAGGGGCAGGGTCAATCAGCCCCAGCATTTT. Translating it yields CASSFQRGRVNQPQHF.

J is TRBJ1-6 and V is TRBV28, with D perhaps TRBD1 (6 bases). V shed 3 bases and J shed 13 bases, with 19 bases lying between them. The germline V gene encodes CDR1 MDHEN and CDR2 SYDVKM. CDR3 length: 15 amino acids. CDR3 DNA: TGTGCCAGCAGTTTCGCCGAACAGGGTGGTGTCCCCCTCCACTTT. Its protein product is CASSFAEQGGVPLHF.

The chain carries TRBV5-4 and TRBJ2-7; weak D call: TRBD1 (6 bases). V was trimmed by 3 bases and J by 6 bases, leaving 16 bases between them. The germline V gene has CDR1 SGHNT and CDR2 YYREEE (reference sequence). The CDR3 length is 14 residues. CDR3 amino acids: CASSSSGGMGEQYV. CDR3 bases: TGTGCCAGCAGCTCAAGTGGGGGCATGGGCGAGCAGTACGTC.

The chain is built from TRBV14 and TRBJ2-1, with 11 bases identical to TRBD2. Germline-derived CDR1 and CDR2 are SGHDN and FVKESK. J gave up 5 bases and V 0 bases, and 0 bases lay outside the gene matches. CDR3 size: 15 residues. In DNA form, the CDR3 reads TGTGCCAGCAGCCAAGAGGGACTAGCGGACAATGAGCAGTTCTTC. This sequence encodes CASSQEGLADNEQFF.

In this sample, this clonotype turned up a few times. The chain is built from TRBV7-9 and TRBJ2-1; no clear D gene. V was clipped by 5 bases and J by 5 bases, with 7 bases between them. Germline V lookup: CDR1 SEHNR, CDR2 FQNEAQ (reference sequence). This CDR3 contains 12 residues. The CDR3 bases are TGTGCCAGCAGCCCCCCGGACAATGAGCAGTTCTTC. It translates to CASSPPDNEQFF.

This clonotype was observed a single time. The chain couples TRBV7-9 to TRBJ2-3, with 9 positions matching TRBD1. The CDR3 has 17 residues. After removal of 6 bases from V and 1 base from J, the junction contained 11 bases not matched to a gene. The germline V gene encodes CDR1 SEHNR and CDR2 FQNEAQ (reference sequence). As DNA, the CDR3 is TGTGCCAGCAGACACAATACGGACAGGGGAGGCACAGATACGCAGTATTTT. Residues: CASRHNTDRGGTDTQYF.

V usage is TRBV16 and J usage is TRBJ1-1, with D hard to call. Trimming stripped 2 bases from V and 0 bases from J, with 7 bases between. CDR3 length equals 14 residues. In germline, CDR1 is KGHSY, CDR2 FQNENV. This chain's CDR3 is CASSQATVNTEAFF. The CDR3 DNA reads as TGTGCCAGCAGCCAAGCCACAGTGAACACTGAAGCTTTCTTT. Variable domain in full (rest from reference TRBV16 and TRBJ1-1): GEEVAQTPKHLVRGEGQKAKLYCAPIKGHSYVFWYQQVLKNEFKFLISFQNENVFDETGMPKERFSAKCLPNSPCSLEIQATKLEDSAVYFCASSQATVNTEAFFGQGTRLTVV.

The chain carries TRBV2 and TRBJ2-3; D is perhaps TRBD1 (6 bases). Germline V gene data show CDR1 as SNHLY and CDR2 as FYNNEI. The germline V and J ends were trimmed by 4 bases and 1 base, with 27 bases remaining between them. There are 20 residues in the CDR3. The chain's CDR3 is CASSVFGPGDNSRGTDTQYF. The CDR3 DNA sequence: TGTGCCAGCAGTGTTTTCGGTCCAGGGGACAACTCCCGGGGCACAGATACGCAGTATTTT. Full variable domain (missing parts from reference TRBV2 and TRBJ2-3): EPEVTQTPSHQVTQMGQEVILRCVPISNHLYFYWYRQILGQKVEFLVSFYNNEISEKSEIFDDQFSVERPDGSNFTLKIRSTKLEDSAMYFCASSVFGPGDNSRGTDTQYFGPGTRLTVL.

The chain links TRBV20-1 to TRBJ2-1; possibly TRBD1 for D (5 bases). Trimming removed 1 base from V and 5 bases from J, with 12 bases in between. CDR3 size: 14 residues. Germline V CDR1 and CDR2: DFQATT, SNEGSKA (reference sequence). CDR3 amino acids: CSARGWQGNNEQFF. In DNA, the CDR3 is TGCAGTGCTAGAGGGTGGCAGGGAAACAATGAGCAGTTCTTC.

V is TRBV6-1 and J is TRBJ1-5, with D possibly matching TRBD1 (6 bases). CDR3 length: 15 residues. Germline assignment: CDR1 MNHNS and CDR2 SASEGT. V lost 8 bases, J lost 0 bases, and 14 bases lay in between. In DNA form, the CDR3 reads TGTGCCAGCCGCCGTAGGACAGATAGCAATCAGCCCCAGCATTTT. Protein sequence: CASRRRTDSNQPQHF.

This rearrangement joins TRBV19 to TRBJ1-1; 9 bases are shared with TRBD1. This CDR3 is 15 amino acids long. Losses at the gene ends were 5 bases for V and 7 bases for J; bases not matched to a gene: 11. In germline, CDR1 is LNHDA, CDR2 SQIVND (reference sequence). CDR3 loop: CASSPRRDRAYEAFF. For the CDR3, the DNA is TGTGCCAGTAGTCCGCGTCGGGACAGGGCATATGAAGCTTTCTTT. Filled out from reference TRBV19 and TRBJ1-1, the complete variable domain reads DGGITQSPKYLFRKEGQNVTLSCEQNLNHDAMYWYRQDPGQGLRLIYYSQIVNDFQKGDIAEGYSVSREKKESFPLTVTSAQKNPTAFYLCASSPRRDRAYEAFFGQGTRLTVV.

The chain employs TRBV6-2 or TRBV6-3 and TRBJ2-4; D might be TRBD1 (6 bases). Germline CDR1 reads MNHEY; CDR2 reads SVGEGT. V lost 1 base and J 2 bases, leaving 15 bases between the germline ends. CDR3 length: 17 residues. CDR3 protein: CASSYWQGLDTKNIQYF. CDR3 DNA sequence: TGTGCCAGCAGTTACTGGCAGGGGTTAGATACCAAAAACATTCAGTACTTC.

The gene calls are TRBV20-1 and TRBJ2-5; 9 nucleotides match TRBD1. Per the germline V gene, CDR1 is DFQATT and CDR2 is SNEGSKA (reference sequence). V dropped 0 bases and J dropped 5; count of bases not matched to a gene: 7. This CDR3 has 15 residues. This CDR3 is CSARDQATGGETQYF. The CDR3, as DNA: TGCAGTGCTAGAGATCAGGCGACAGGGGGGGAGACCCAGTACTTC.

This clonotype occurred a few times. The V gene is TRBV27, the J gene TRBJ2-7; D ambiguous. From germline, CDR1 is MNHEY and CDR2 SMNVEV (reference sequence). V was cut by 1 base and J by 6 bases, with 4 bases left in between. CDR3 length: 11 residues. CDR3 in DNA: TGTGCCAGCAGTTTATACGGCGAGCAGTACTTC. This gives the protein CASSLYGEQYF.

V gene TRBV28 combines with J gene TRBJ1-6; D unclear. The germline V and J ends were trimmed by 6 bases and 6 bases, with 15 bases remaining between them. Germline V gives CDR1 MDHEN, CDR2 SYDVKM. This CDR3 is 15 amino acids long. CDR3 in amino acids: CASRYYGRSNSPLHF. CDR3 in DNA: TGTGCCAGCAGATATTACGGAAGATCTAATTCACCCCTCCACTTT.

The chain uses TRBV19 and TRBJ1-5; tentatively, D is TRBD1 (6 bases). Trimming took 5 bases from V and 2 from J, leaving 16 bases between them. The CDR3 totals 16 residues. The germline V gene encodes CDR1 LNHDA and CDR2 SQIVND (reference sequence). CDR3 residues: CASSGKQGFGNQPQHF. CDR3 DNA sequence: TGTGCCAGTAGTGGTAAACAGGGTTTTGGCAATCAGCCCCAGCATTTT. Full variable domain (missing parts from reference TRBV19 and TRBJ1-5): DGGITQSPKYLFRKEGQNVTLSCEQNLNHDAMYWYRQDPGQGLRLIYYSQIVNDFQKGDIAEGYSVSREKKESFPLTVTSAQKNPTAFYLCASSGKQGFGNQPQHFGDGTRLSIL.

CDR3 DNA sequence: TGTGCCAGCAGTGAACAGGGATCGCCCACCGGGGAGCTGTTTTTT. Its protein is CASSEQGSPTGELFF. The V call is TRBV12-3 or TRBV12-4, the J call TRBJ2-2, with D possibly matching TRBD1 (6 bases). The CDR3 covers 15 residues. The ends were cut back, 5 bases at V and 4 bases at J, with 14 bases in the middle.

This clonotype turned up a few times. The rearrangement links TRBV19 to TRBJ1-5; 7 positions agree with TRBD1. Unmatched junction bases numbered 1, after V lost 2 bases and J lost 0 bases. CDR3 length: 15 residues. CDR1 and CDR2 from the germline V gene are LNHDA and SQIVND (reference sequence). The CDR3 DNA is TGTGCCAGTAGTATAAAGGGGGCTAGCAATCAGCCCCAGCATTTT. It specifies CASSIKGASNQPQHF.

The chain couples TRBV6-2 or TRBV6-3 to TRBJ2-5; the D gene is possibly TRBD1 (6 bases). Germline V lookup: CDR1 MNHEY, CDR2 SVGEGT. The germline V and J ends were trimmed by 1 base and 1 base, with 7 bases remaining between them. The CDR3 totals 14 residues. CDR3 DNA sequence: TGTGCCAGCAGTTACTTAGGGGGCCAAGAGACCCAGTACTTC. Translation gives CASSYLGGQETQYF.